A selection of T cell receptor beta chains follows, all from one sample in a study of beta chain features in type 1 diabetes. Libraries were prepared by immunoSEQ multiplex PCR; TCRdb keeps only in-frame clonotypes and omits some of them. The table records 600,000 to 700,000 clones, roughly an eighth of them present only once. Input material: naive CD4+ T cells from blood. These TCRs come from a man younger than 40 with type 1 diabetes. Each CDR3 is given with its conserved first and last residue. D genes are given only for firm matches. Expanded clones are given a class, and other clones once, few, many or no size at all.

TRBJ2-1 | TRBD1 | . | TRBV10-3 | TGTGCCATCAGTGAGCCGGGACAGGAAGGTGGGAATGAGCAGTTCTTC | CAISEPGQEGGNEQFF
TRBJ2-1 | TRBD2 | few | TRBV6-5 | TGTGCCAGCAGGGGACTAGCGGGGACCTACAATGAGCAGTTCTTC | CASRGLAGTYNEQFF
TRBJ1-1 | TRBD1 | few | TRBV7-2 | TGTGCCAGCAGCGGCGACAGGGGAGGCACTGAAGCTTTCTTT | CASSGDRGGTEAFF
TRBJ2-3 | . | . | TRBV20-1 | TGCAGTGCTAGCGGCCCAGATACGCAGTATTTT | CSASGPDTQYF
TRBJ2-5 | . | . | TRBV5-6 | TGTGCCAGCAGCTCAGGGGTTCTGGAGACCCAGTACTTC | CASSSGVLETQYF
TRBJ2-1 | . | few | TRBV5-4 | TGTGCCAGCAGCTTGGGCATCCAGGCTACCTACAATGAGCAGTTCTTC | CASSLGIQATYNEQFF
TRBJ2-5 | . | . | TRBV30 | TGTGCCTGGAAAGTCGCCCCGTCCAGAGAGACCCAGTACTTC | CAWKVAPSRETQYF
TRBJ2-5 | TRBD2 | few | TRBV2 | TGTGCCAGCACCGTGGGACTAGCGGGCGGAGAGACCCAGTACTTC | CASTVGLAGGETQYF
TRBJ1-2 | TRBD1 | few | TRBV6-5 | TGTGCCAGCAGTCCCTCGAGGGGGCGACACTATGGCTACACCTTC | CASSPSRGRHYGYTF
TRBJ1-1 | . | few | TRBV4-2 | TGTGCCAGCAGCCAAGACAATGGGGGGCCGAACACTGAAGCTTTCTTT | CASSQDNGGPNTEAFF
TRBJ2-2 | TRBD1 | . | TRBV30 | TGTGCCTGGAGGGGTCAGGGGGCCGGGGAGCTGTTTTTT | CAWRGQGAGELFF
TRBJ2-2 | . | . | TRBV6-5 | TGTGCCAGCAGTTACTCCCGAGGGGTGGGCACCGGGGAGCTGTTTTTT | CASSYSRGVGTGELFF
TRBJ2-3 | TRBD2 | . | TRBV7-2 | TGTGCCAGCAGTCTATCCCAACTAGCGATGCCAGGGGATACGCAGTATTTT | CASSLSQLAMPGDTQYF
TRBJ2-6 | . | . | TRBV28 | TGTGCCAGCAGTTTATACCGGGACATCTCTTTC | CASSLYRDISF